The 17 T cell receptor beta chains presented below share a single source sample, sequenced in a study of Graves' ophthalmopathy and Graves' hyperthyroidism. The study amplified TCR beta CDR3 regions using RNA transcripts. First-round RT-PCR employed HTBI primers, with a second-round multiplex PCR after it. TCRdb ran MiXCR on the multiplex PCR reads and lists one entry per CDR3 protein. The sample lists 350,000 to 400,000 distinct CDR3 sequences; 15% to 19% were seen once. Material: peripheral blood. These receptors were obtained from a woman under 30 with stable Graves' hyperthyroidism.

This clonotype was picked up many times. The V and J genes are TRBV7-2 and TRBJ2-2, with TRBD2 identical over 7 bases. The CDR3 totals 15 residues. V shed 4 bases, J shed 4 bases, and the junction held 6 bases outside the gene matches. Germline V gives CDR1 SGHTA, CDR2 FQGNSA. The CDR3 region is CASSSLWGGTGELFF. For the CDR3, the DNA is TGTGCCAGCAGCTCGCTCTGGGGGGGCACCGGGGAGCTGTTTTTT. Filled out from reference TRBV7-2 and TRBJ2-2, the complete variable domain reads GAGVSQSPSNKVTEKGKDVELRCDPISGHTALYWYRQSLGQGLEFLIYFQGNSAPDKSGLPSDRFSAERTGGSVSTLTIQRTQQEDSAVYLCASSSLWGGTGELFFGEGSRLTVL.

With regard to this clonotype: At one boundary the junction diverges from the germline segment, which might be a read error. The CDR3 DNA sequence: TGTGTCAGCAGTGCGGGACTAGCGGTCCAAGAGACCCAGTACTTC. Its translation: CVSSAGLAVQETQYF. The V and J genes are TRBV7-2 and TRBJ2-5; TRBD2 agrees at 11 bases. The CDR3 spans 15 residues. CDR1 and CDR2 (germline): SGHTA, FQGNSA.

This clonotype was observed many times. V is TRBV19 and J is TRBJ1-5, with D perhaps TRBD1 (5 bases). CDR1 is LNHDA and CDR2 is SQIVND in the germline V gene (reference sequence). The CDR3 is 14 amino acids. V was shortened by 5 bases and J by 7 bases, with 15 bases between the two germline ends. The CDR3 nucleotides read TGTGCCAGTAGTCTTCCCTGGGGCGGGCAGCCCCAGCATTTT. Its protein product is CASSLPWGGQPQHF.

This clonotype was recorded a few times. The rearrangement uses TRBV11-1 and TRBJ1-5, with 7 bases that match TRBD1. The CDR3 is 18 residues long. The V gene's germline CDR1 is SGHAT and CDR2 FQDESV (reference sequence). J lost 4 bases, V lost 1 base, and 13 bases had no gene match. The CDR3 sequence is CASSLVDRRTGLNQPQHF. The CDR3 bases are TGTGCCAGCAGCTTAGTGGACCGTCGGACAGGTCTAAATCAGCCCCAGCATTTT.

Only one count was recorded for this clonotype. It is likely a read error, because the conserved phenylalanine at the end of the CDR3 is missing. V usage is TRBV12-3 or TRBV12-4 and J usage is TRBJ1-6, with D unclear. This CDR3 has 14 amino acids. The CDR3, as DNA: TGTGCCAGCACCGTATCAGCATATAATTCGCCCCTCCACTGT. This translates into CASTVSAYNSPLHC.

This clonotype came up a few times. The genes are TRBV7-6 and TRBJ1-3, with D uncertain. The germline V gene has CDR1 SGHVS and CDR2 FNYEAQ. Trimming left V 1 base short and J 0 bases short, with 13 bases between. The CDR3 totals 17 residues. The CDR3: CASSLVGQVLSGNTIYF. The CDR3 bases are TGTGCCAGCAGCTTAGTTGGGCAGGTCCTCTCTGGAAACACCATATATTTT.

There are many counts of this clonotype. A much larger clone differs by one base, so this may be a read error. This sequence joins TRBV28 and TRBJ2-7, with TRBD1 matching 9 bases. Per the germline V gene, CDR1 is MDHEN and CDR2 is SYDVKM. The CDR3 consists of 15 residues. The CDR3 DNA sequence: TGTGCCAGCAACCAGATCGGGACAGGGCTCTACGGGCAGTACTTC. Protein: CASNQIGTGLYGQYF.

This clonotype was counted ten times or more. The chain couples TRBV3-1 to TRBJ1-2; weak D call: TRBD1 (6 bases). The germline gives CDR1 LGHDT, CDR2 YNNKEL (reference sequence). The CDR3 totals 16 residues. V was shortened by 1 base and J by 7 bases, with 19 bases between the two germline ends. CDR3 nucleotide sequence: TGTGCCAGCAGCCAAGTCGGGCGCATCACAGGGAGTGGCTACACCTTC. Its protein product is CASSQVGRITGSGYTF. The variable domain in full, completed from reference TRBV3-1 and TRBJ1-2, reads DTAVSQTPKYLVTQMGNDKSIKCEQNLGHDTMYWYKQDSKKFLKIMFSYNNKELIINETVPNRFSPKSPDKAHLNLHINSLELGDSAVYFCASSQVGRITGSGYTFGSGTRLTVV.

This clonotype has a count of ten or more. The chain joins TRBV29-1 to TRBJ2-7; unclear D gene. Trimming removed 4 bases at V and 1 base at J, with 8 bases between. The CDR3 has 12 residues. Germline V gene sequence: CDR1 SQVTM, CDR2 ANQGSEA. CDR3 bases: TGCAGCGTTGCACTACATTCCTACGAGCAGTACTTC. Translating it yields CSVALHSYEQYF.

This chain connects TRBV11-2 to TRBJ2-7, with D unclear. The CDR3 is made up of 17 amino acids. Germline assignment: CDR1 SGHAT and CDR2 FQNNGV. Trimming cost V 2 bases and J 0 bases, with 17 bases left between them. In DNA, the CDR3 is TGTGCCAGCAGCTTACCCCGCACCCCGGTGACCTCCTACGAGCAGTACTTC. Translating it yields CASSLPRTPVTSYEQYF.

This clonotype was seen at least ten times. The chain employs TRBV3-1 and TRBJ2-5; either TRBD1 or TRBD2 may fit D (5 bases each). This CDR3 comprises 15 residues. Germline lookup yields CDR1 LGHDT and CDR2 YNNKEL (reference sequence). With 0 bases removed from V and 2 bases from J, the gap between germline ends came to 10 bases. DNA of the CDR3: TGTGCCAGCAGCCAAGACCCGGGACGGCAAGAGACCCAGTACTTC. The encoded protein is CASSQDPGRQETQYF.

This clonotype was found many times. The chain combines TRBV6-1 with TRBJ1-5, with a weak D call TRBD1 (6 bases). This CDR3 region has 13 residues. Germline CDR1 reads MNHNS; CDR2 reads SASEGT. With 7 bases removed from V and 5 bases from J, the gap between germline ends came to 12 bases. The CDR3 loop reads CASKQGLDQPQHF. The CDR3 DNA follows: TGTGCCAGCAAACAGGGCTTGGATCAGCCCCAGCATTTT.

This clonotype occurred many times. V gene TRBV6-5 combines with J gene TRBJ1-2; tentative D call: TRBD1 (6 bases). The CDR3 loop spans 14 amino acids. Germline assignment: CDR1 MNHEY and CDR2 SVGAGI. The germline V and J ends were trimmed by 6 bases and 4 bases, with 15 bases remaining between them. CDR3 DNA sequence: TGTGCCAGCAGCCAAGGGGGACCTCCCTATGGCTACACCTTC. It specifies CASSQGGPPYGYTF.

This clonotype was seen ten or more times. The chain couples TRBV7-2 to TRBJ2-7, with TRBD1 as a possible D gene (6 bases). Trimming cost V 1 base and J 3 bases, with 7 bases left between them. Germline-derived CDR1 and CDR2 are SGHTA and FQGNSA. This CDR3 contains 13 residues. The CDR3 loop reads CASSLGTVYEQYF. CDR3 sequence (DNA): TGTGCCAGCAGCTTAGGGACAGTCTACGAGCAGTACTTC.

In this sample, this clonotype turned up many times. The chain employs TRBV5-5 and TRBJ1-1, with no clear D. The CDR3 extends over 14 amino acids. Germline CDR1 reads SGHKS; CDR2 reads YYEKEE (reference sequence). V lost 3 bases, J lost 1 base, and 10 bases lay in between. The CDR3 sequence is CASSSFDGNTEAFF. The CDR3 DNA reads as TGTGCCAGCAGCTCTTTCGACGGGAACACTGAAGCTTTCTTT.

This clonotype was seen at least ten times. The CDR3 reads CASSQEDATGSYEQYF. Written as DNA, the CDR3 is TGTGCCAGCAGCCAAGAAGACGCGACAGGGTCCTACGAGCAGTACTTC. The chain uses TRBV4-2 and TRBJ2-7; 7 nucleotides agree with TRBD1. With V trimmed by 0 bases and J by 1 base, 6 bases remained unmatched. Per the germline V gene, CDR1 is LGHNA and CDR2 is YNFKEQ. This CDR3 spans 16 amino acids.

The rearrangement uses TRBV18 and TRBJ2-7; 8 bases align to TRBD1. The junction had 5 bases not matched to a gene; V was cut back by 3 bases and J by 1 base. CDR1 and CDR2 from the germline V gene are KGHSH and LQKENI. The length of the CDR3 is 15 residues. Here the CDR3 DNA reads TGTGCCAGCTCACCTGGGACAGGAATGTCCTACGAGCAGTACTTC. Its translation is CASSPGTGMSYEQYF.